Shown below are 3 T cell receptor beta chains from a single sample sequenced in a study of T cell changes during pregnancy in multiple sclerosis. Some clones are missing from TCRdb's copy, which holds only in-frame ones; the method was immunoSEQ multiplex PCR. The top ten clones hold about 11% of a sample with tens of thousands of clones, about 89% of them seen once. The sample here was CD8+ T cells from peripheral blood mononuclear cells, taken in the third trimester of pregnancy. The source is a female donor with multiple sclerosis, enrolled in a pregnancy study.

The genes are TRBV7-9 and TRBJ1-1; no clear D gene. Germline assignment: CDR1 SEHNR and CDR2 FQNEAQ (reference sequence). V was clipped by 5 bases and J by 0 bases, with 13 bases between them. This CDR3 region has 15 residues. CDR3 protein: CASSPPGGLNTEAFF. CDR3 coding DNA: TGTGCCAGCAGCCCCCCTGGCGGCTTGAACACTGAAGCTTTCTTT.

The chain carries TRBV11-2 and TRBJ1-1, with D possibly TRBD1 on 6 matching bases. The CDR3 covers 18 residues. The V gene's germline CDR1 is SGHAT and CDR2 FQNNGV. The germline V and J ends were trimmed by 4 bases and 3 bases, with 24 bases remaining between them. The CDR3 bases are TGTGCCAGCAGCTACCCCCTCCGGGACACACCTCAGGACACTGAAGCTTTCTTT. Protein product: CASSYPLRDTPQDTEAFF. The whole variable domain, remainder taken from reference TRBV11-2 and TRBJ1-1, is EAGVAQSPRYKIIEKRQSVAFWCNPISGHATLYWYQQILGQGPKLLIQFQNNGVVDDSQLPKDRFSAERLKGVDSTLKIQPAKLEDSAVYLCASSYPLRDTPQDTEAFFGQGTRLTVV.

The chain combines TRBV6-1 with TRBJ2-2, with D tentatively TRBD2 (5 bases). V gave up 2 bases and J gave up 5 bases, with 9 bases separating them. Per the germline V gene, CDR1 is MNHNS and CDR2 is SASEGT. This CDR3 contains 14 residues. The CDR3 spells CASSEWPGTGELFF. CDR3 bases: TGTGCCAGCAGTGAATGGCCGGGGACCGGGGAGCTGTTTTTT.